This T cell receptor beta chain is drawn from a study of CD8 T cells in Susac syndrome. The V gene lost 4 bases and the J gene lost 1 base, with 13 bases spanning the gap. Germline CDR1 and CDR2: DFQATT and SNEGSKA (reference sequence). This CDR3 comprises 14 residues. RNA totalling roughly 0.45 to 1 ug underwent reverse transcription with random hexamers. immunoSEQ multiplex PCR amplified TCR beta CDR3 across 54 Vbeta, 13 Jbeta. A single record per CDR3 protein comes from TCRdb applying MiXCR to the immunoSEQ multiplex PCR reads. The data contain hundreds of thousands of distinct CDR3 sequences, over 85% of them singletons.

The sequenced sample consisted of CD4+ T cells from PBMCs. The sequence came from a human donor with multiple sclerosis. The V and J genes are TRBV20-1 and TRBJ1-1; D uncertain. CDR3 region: CSAKWSATNTEAFF. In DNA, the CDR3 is TGCAGTGCTAAGTGGTCCGCAACGAACACTGAAGCTTTCTTT.